This TCR beta chain was found in a study of blood T cell repertoires in COVID-19. On the study more broadly: Both acute and convalescent COVID-19 samples were obtained from the United States, Italy and Spain. PBMCs, B-cell-depleted T cells, or T cells provided the cDNA or gDNA that made up the material.

In the study's own analysis: From reference gene primer amplification, estimates of nucleated cell counts were derived. Profiled with immunoSEQ multiplex PCR; TCRdb holds only in-frame clones, not every one. Clone size and V and J calls were adopted from that table, with D and trimming inferred from the DNA. The sample shows about 31,000 clones, roughly nine tenths of them seen only once. Germline CDR1 WNHNN, CDR2 SYGVQD (reference sequence). The length of the CDR3 is 13 residues. The ends were cut back, 4 bases at V and 8 bases at J, with 14 bases in the middle. This sequence originates from a man at least 80 years old with acute or convalescent COVID-19. Sequencing was carried out using peripheral blood. The V call is TRBV10-1, the J call TRBJ2-5; D may be TRBD2 (7 bases). The DNA for the CDR3 is TGCGCCAGCAGTGTGGCGGGGGACACCACCCAGTACTTC. Its translation is CASSVAGDTTQYF.